This TCR beta chain was obtained from a study of shared clonotypes between healthy human individuals. Regarding the study as a whole: Represented diversity, genetic and exposure-history alike, was limited by few donors. Rarefaction showed that sequencing of sorted subsets was incomplete (despite large depth). Larger estimated richness was generally recorded for naive subsets relative to memory subsets.

As for this clone: The antigen is undetermined.

The protocol was immunoSEQ multiplex PCR, while the TCRdb copy is restricted to in-frame clones and leaves out a portion. In the table there are under 200,000 clones, 85% to 95% of which are singletons. The sequence derives from a woman in her twenties or thirties in good health. Sequencing was performed on naive CD4+ T cells sorted from blood. The subset is: CD45RA+ positively selected.

The CDR3 nucleotides read TGCGCCAGCAGCTATATAAATGAGCAGTTCTTC. It encodes CASSYINEQFF. The chain combines TRBV5-1 with TRBJ2-1; no clear D gene. The ends were cut back, 3 bases at V and 7 bases at J, with 5 bases in the middle. The CDR3 runs 11 residues. Germline values: CDR1 SGHRS, CDR2 YFSETQ.